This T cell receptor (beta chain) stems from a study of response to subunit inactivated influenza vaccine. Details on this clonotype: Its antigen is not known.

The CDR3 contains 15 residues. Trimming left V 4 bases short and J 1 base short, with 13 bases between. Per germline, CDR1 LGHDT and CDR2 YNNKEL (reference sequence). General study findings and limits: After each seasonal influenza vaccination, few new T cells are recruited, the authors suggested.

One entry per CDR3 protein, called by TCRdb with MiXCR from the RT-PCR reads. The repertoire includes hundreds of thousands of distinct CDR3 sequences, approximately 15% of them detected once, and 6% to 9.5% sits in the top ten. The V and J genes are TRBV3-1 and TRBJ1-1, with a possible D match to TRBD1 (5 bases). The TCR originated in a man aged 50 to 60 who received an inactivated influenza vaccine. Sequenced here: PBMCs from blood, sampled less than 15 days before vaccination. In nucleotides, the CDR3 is TGTGCCAGCAGCCGCTTGGGACGCGGGAACACTGAAGCTTTCTTT. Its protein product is CASSRLGRGNTEAFF.